The clone carrying this T cell receptor (beta chain) has a handful of counts. Antigen specificity is unknown. The record originates from a study of shared clonotypes between healthy human individuals. General study results and limits: Sequencing depth was a factor that was expected to affect clonotype sharing among donors. All-four-donor shared clonotypes had higher generation probabilities than non-shared clonotypes did.

Trimming took 5 bases from V and 4 from J, leaving 22 bases between them. This CDR3 has 17 residues. CDR1 is LGHNT and CDR2 is FRNRAP in the germline V gene. Recent vaccinations or acute infections were absent in the healthy HIV-negative adult donors. Every subset's genomic DNA went evenly onto several immunoSEQ plates. Some clones are missing from TCRdb's copy, which holds only in-frame ones; the method was immunoSEQ multiplex PCR. The table includes some 660,000 clones, around 78% detected once. The V and J genes are TRBV12-5 and TRBJ2-3, with D hard to call. The specimen was memory CD4+ T cells sorted from blood. The subset denotes: CD45RA-negative fraction. This clonotype originated in a woman aged 25 to 39 in good health. The CDR3 reads CASGGLGGAGLADTQYF. In nucleotides, the CDR3 is TGTGCTAGTGGTGGCCTGGGCGGAGCCGGTTTGGCAGATACGCAGTATTTT.